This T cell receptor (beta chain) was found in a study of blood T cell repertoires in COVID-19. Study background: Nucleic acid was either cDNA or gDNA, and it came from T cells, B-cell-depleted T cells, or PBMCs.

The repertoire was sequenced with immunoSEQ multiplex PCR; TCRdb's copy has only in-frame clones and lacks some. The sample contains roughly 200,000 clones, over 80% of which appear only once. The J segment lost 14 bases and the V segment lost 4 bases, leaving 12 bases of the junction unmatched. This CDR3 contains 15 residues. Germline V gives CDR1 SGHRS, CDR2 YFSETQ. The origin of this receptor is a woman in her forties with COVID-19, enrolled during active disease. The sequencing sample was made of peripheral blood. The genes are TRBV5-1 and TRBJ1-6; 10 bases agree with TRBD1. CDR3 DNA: TGCGCCAGCAGCCTCGACCCGGGACAGGGGTTTACCCTCCACTTT. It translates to CASSLDPGQGFTLHF.